This TCR beta chain was recovered during a study of blood T cell repertoires in COVID-19. Study summary: The origin of the acute and convalescent COVID-19 samples was the United States, Italy and Spain. Sample material is recorded as cDNA or gDNA derived from T cells, B-cell-depleted T cells, or PBMCs.

This clone was found a few times. In the source study's methods: How many nucleated cells were present was estimated from reference gene primer amplification. Assay: immunoSEQ multiplex PCR; the TCRdb copy retains only in-frame clones and omits some. Clone size and V and J calls were adopted from that table, with D and trimming inferred from the DNA. The sample holds about 670,000 clones, just under 90% seen once. Trimming removed 4 bases from V and 8 bases from J; junction bases left unmatched: 17. The CDR3 loop spans 18 amino acids. The germline CDR1 and CDR2 sequences are SGHTA and FQGNSA. Sample: peripheral blood. The sequence came from a woman between 18 and 29 years old with acute or convalescent COVID-19. V gene TRBV7-2 combines with J gene TRBJ1-4, with 9 bases lining up with TRBD1. The CDR3 is CASSWDREKPAGEEKLFF. The CDR3 DNA reads as TGTGCCAGCAGCTGGGACAGGGAGAAGCCGGCGGGAGAGGAAAAACTGTTTTTT.